This T cell receptor (beta chain) was recovered during a study of cytomegalovirus exposure and HLA in healthy donors. Primers included in the PCR were 60 Vbeta and 13 Jbeta primers. Using immunoSEQ multiplex PCR, the repertoire was profiled, and TCRdb retains in-frame clones only, with some absent. Of 130,000 to 150,000 clones in the sample, about 80% were seen once. As to this clone: Its cognate antigen is unknown.

Study-wide points: Cytomegalovirus association was listed for 164 TCR beta chains. In a later analysis, TCR beta V- and J-gene trimming was associated with a missense DCLRE1C variant. Later analysis revealed greater clonal expansion in HLA-associated TCR beta chains than in equally common others.

Germline assignment: CDR1 MNHEY and CDR2 SMNVEV (reference sequence). The CDR3 spans 14 residues. The V gene end was trimmed by 3 bases and the J gene end by 10 bases; junction bases not matched to a gene: 9. The sequence was obtained from a man between 35 and 55 years old in good health and CMV-seropositive. The chain recombines TRBV27 with TRBJ2-7, with 10 bases fitting TRBD2. Input material: PBMCs. The CDR3 DNA follows: TGTGCCAGCAGTTTCGGACTAGCGGAACGGATACAGTACTTC. Amino acids: CASSFGLAERIQYF.